This TCR beta chain appears in the sequencing data of a study of blood T cell repertoires in COVID-19. For the study at large: Specimens from acute and convalescent COVID-19 originated in the United States, Italy and Spain.

Per the germline V gene, CDR1 is ENHRY and CDR2 is SYGVKD. CDR3 length: 14 residues. V lost 3 bases to trimming and J lost 5 bases; unmatched junction nucleotides: 4. Sequenced by immunoSEQ multiplex PCR; TCRdb stores in-frame clones only, minus some. The sample shows 100,000 or so clones, 88% of them seen only once. This clone was observed a few times. This TCR was sampled from a man between 60 and 75 years old with acute or convalescent COVID-19. The rearrangement links TRBV10-3 to TRBJ1-1; TRBD1 matches 9 bases. Input material: peripheral blood. CDR3 nucleotide sequence: TGTGCCATCAGTGATTTCGGACAGGGGACTGAAGCTTTCTTT. Its protein is CAISDFGQGTEAFF.